This entry describes one T cell receptor (beta chain). The antigen it recognizes is unknown. Base-call qualities are not available, and no considerably larger clone is one nucleotide away. There are 16 amino acids in the CDR3, from cysteine to phenylalanine inclusive. Only the CDR3 part of the read is kept: 48 bases, read in frame from the first base. The V end loses 3 bases and the J end loses 4 bases, and a stretch of 18 bases separates them. From a lookup of the germline V gene, CDR1 and CDR2 are KGHSH and LQKENI. The immunoSEQ platform was used to sequence the TCRbeta chain. In the source study's methods: Pooled Treg repertoires yielded 56,000 or so distinct TCRbeta sequences from patients and about 9x10^4 from healthy donors. Treg TCRbeta sequences found in two or more individuals were defined as public, and these public Treg TCRbeta sequences were then searched for in Tconv repertoires. Differences between groups were assessed by Mann-Whitney U tests with Bonferroni-Dunn correction in GraphPad Prism 7.03. The table comes from immuneACCESS by way of TCRdb, which keeps in-frame sequences with V and J called. Part of the clones is missing from these tables; in studies checked, under half for an unresolved V gene and the rest for unknown reasons. That table is the source of V, J and clone size, and D and trimming were worked out from the DNA. The sample table contains about 1,700 clones; only one count was recorded for approximately 81% of them. The ten largest account for more than 1.5% of the sample.

The data derive from a study of B cell selection in AIRE deficiency (dated by TCRdb to between 2018 and 2021). Regarding the complete study: Researchers compared TCRbeta repertoires of sorted blood CD4+ conventional T cells and regulatory T cells in AIRE-deficient patients with those in healthy controls. The TCR-sequenced cohort comprised about five AIRE-deficient APECED patients and about five healthy control donors.

For sorting, regulatory T cells were defined as CD4+CD25hiCD127low/negative cells. The control samples were obtained from healthy donors who were not related to the patients. Sorting of Tconv and Treg cells intended for TCRbeta sequencing was performed on a FACSAria flow cytometer. The sorted cells went into 5-ml round-bottom polystyrene tubes, and the dry cell pellets were then frozen at -80 degrees C until sequencing. Summary of the overall study and its limitations: Among around 3,700 shared Treg TCRbeta sequences, 30% to 40% were found to be shared only among healthy donors and 9% to 9.5% only among patients, suggesting that Treg selection is less efficient in the absence of AIRE. Shared Treg sequences had shorter CDR3s, reflecting a bias toward rearrangements with few non-templated nucleotide insertions. Around a third of the Treg TCRbeta sequences shared among healthy donors were found in patient Tconv cells, which suggests that Treg-biased clones were diverted into the Tconv compartment. Sequencing covered only TCRbeta chains, and 36.6% of shared healthy-donor Treg sequences were also present in healthy Tconv, possibly due to differing TCRalpha chains. Tconv and Treg cells from AIRE-deficient patients showed TCRBV gene usage, CDR3 length and TCR diversity similar to those of healthy donors.

The clonotype comes from a human donor in good health. In this chain, TRBV18 is recombined with TRBJ1-2; the D gene is possibly TRBD1, with 6 bases matching. The sequencing input was CD4+CD25+ Tregs sorted from PBMCs. The DNA sequence follows: TGTGCCAGCTCACCTTTAGGGGGTTCACTCCTCTATGGCTACACCTTC. The resulting protein is CASSPLGGSLLYGYTF.